This TCR beta chain comes out of a study of cytomegalovirus exposure and HLA in healthy donors. Whole-study context: Prior work identified around 110 million unique TCR beta sequences in some 200 million T cells.

Study-wide results and caveats: Clonal expansion was found to be greater in HLA-associated TCR beta chains than in equally common others in a later analysis. For presence/absence analyses, sequencing depth was assumed to be roughly uniform across donors.

Germline V gene sequence: CDR1 MNHEY, CDR2 SMNVEV (reference sequence). CDR3 size: 15 residues. The V segment lost 5 bases and the J segment 4 bases; nucleotides outside the gene matches: 5. Of note for this clone: Its matching antigen is unknown.

It was with 60 Vbeta and 13 Jbeta primers that the PCR ran. Sequenced by immunoSEQ multiplex PCR; TCRdb stores in-frame clones only, minus some. Of roughly 140,000 clones detected, 60% to 85% appear once; the ten largest clones hold almost 7%. This clonotype was sampled from a middle-aged man in good health and CMV-seropositive. The chain employs TRBV27 and TRBJ2-2; 9 nucleotides match TRBD1. The sequencing sample was made of PBMCs. As DNA, the CDR3 is TGTGCCAGCAGTCCACAGGGGGCGCCCACCGGGGAGCTGTTTTTT. Protein: CASSPQGAPTGELFF.